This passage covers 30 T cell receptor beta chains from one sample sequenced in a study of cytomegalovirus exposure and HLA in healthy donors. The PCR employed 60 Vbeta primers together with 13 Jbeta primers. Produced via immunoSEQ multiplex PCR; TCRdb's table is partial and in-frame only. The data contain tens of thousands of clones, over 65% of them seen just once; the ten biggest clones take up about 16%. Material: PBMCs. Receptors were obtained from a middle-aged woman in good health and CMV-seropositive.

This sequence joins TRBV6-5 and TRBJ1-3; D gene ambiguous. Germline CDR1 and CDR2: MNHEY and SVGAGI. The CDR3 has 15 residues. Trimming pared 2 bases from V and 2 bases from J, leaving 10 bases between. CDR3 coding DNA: TGTGCCAGCAGTTACGAGGGATTCACTGGAAACACCATATATTTT. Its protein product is CASSYEGFTGNTIYF.

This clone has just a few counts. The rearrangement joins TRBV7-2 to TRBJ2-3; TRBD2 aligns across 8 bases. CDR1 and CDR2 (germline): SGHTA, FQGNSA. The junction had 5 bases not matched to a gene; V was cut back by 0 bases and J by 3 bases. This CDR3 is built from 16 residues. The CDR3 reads CASSLARGARTDTQYF. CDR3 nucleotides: TGTGCCAGCAGCTTAGCGCGGGGGGCCAGGACAGATACGCAGTATTTT.

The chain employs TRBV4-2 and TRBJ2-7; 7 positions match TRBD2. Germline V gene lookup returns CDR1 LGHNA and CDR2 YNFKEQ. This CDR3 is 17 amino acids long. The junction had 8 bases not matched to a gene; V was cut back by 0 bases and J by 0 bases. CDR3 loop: CASSQDRRSSGSYEQYF. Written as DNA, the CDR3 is TGTGCCAGCAGCCAAGATAGGAGGTCTAGCGGCTCCTACGAGCAGTACTTC.

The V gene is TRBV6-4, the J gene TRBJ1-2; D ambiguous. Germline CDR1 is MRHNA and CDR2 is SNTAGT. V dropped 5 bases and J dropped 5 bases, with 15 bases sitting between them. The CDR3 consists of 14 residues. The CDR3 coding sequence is TGTGCCAGCAGTCCCGATCATCTTACTTATGGCTACACCTTC. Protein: CASSPDHLTYGYTF.

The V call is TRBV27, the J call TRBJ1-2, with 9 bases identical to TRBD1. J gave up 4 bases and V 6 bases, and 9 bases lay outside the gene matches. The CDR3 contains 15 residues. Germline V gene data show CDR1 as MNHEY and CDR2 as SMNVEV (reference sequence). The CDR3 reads CASSRDRDNFYGYTF. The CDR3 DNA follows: TGTGCCAGCAGCCGGGACAGGGACAACTTCTATGGCTACACCTTC.

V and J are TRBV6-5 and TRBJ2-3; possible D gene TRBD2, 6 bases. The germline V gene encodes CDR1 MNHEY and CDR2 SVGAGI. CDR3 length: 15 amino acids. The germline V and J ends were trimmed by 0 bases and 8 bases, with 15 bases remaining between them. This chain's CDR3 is CASSYSLLREGTQYF. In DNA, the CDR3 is TGTGCCAGCAGTTACTCGCTCCTGCGGGAAGGTACGCAGTATTTT.

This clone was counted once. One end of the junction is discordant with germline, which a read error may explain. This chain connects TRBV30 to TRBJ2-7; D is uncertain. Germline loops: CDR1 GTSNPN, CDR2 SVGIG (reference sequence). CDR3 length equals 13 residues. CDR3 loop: CAWSVEYRTVQNF. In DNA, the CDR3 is TGTGCCTGGAGTGTAGAGTACCGAACCGTCCAAAACTTC.

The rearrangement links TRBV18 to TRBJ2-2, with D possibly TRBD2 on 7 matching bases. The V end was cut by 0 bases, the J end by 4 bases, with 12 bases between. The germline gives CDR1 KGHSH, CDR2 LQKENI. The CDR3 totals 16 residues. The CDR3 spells CASSPPNREGTGELFF. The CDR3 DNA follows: TGTGCCAGCTCACCACCGAACAGGGAGGGCACCGGGGAGCTGTTTTTT. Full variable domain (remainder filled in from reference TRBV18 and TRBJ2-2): NAGVMQNPRHLVRRRGQEARLRCSPMKGHSHVYWYRQLPEEGLKFMVYLQKENIIDESGMPKERFSAEFPKEGPSILRIQQVVRGDSAAYFCASSPPNREGTGELFFGEGSRLTVL.

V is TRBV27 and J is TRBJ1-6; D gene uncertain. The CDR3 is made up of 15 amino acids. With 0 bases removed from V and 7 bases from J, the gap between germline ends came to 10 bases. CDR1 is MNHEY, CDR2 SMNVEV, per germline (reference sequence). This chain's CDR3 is CASSLSLDLNSPLHF. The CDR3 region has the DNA TGTGCCAGCAGTTTATCTCTAGACCTGAATTCACCCCTCCACTTT.

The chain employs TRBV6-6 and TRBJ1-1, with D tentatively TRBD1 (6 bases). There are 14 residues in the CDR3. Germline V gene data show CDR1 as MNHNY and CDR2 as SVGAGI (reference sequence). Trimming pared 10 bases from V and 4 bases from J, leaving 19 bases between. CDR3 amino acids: CATRDARQVTEAFF. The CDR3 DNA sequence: TGTGCCACTCGCGATGCTAGACAGGTCACTGAAGCTTTCTTT.

The DNA for the CDR3 is TGCGCCAGCAGCCAAGGTTCCGGGACCTACAATGAGCAGTTCTTC. Translated, it gives CASSQGSGTYNEQFF. This sequence joins TRBV4-1 and TRBJ2-1; weak D call: TRBD2 (5 bases). Germline CDR1 is MGHRA and CDR2 is YSYEKL. V lost 1 base and J 2 bases, leaving 9 bases between the germline ends. CDR3 size: 15 residues.

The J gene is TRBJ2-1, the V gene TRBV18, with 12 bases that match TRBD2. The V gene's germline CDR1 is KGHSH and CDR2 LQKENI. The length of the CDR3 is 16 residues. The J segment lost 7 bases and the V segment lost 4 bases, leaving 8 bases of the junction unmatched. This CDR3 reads CASSRPSGGAKNEQFF. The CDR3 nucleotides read TGTGCCAGCTCACGTCCTAGCGGGGGGGCGAAAAATGAGCAGTTCTTC.

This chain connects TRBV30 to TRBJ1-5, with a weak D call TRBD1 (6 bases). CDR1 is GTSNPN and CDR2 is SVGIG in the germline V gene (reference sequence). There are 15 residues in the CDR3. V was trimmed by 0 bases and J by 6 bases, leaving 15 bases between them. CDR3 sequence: CAWSVEGVLFQPQHF. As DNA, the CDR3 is TGTGCCTGGAGTGTTGAGGGGGTGTTATTTCAGCCCCAGCATTTT.

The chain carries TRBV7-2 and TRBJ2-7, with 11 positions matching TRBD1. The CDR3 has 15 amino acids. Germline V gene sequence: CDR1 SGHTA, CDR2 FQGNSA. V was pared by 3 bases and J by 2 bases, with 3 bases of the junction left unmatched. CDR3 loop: CASSLGDRGTYEQYF. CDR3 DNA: TGTGCCAGCAGCTTGGGGGACAGGGGGACCTACGAGCAGTACTTC.

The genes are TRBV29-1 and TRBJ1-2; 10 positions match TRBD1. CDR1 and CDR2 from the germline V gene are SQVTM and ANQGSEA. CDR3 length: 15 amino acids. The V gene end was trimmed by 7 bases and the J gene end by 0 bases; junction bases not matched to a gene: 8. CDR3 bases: TGCAGCGCCTTCGGGACAGGGGATTCTAACTATGGCTACACCTTC. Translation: CSAFGTGDSNYGYTF.

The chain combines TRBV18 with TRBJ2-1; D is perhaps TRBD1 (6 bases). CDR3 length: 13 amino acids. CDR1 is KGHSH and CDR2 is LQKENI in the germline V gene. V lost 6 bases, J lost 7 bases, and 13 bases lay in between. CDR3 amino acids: CASSRDTWNEQFF. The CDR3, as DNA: TGTGCCAGCTCCCGGGACACCTGGAATGAGCAGTTCTTC.

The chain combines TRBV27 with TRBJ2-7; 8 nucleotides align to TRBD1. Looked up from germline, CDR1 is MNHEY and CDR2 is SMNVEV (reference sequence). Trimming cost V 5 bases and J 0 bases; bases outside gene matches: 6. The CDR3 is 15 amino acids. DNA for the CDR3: TGTGCCAGCAGTAAGACAGGGGAAGCCTCCTACGAGCAGTACTTC. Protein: CASSKTGEASYEQYF.

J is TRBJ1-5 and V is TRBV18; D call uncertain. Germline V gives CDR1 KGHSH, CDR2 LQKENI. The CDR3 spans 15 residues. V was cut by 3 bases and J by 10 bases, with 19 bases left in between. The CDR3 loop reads CASSPEGGPSLPQHF. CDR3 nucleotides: TGTGCCAGCTCACCCGAAGGAGGCCCATCTCTACCCCAGCATTTT. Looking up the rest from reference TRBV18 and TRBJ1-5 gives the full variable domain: NAGVMQNPRHLVRRRGQEARLRCSPMKGHSHVYWYRQLPEEGLKFMVYLQKENIIDESGMPKERFSAEFPKEGPSILRIQQVVRGDSAAYFCASSPEGGPSLPQHFGDGTRLSIL.

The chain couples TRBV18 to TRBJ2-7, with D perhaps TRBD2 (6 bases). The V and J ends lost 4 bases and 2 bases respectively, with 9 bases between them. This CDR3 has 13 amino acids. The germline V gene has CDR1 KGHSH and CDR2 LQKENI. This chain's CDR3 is CASSHPGAYEQYF. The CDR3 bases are TGTGCCAGCTCACACCCGGGAGCCTACGAGCAGTACTTC.

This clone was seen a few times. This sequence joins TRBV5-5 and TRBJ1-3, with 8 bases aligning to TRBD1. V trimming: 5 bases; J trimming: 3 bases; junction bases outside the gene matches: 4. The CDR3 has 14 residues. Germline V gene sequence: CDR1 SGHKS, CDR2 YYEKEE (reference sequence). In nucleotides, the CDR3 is TGTGCCAGCAGTTTAGACAGGGGTGGAAACACCATATATTTT. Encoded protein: CASSLDRGGNTIYF.

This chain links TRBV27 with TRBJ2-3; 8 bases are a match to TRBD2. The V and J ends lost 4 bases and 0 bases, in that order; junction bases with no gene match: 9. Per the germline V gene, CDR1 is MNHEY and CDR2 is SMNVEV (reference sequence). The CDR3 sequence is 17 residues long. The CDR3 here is CASSSPRGTSSTDTQYF. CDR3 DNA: TGTGCCAGCAGTTCCCCACGCGGGACTAGTAGCACAGATACGCAGTATTTT.

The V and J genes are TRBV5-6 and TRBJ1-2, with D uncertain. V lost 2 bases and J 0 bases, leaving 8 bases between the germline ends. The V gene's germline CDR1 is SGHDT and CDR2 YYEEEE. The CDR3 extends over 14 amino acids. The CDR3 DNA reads TGTGCCAGCAGCTTCCGTCCTACTAACTATGGCTACACCTTC. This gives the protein CASSFRPTNYGYTF.

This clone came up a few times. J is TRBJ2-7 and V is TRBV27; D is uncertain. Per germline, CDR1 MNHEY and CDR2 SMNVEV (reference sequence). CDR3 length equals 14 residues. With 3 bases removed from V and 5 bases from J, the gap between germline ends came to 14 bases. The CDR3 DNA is TGTGCCAGCAGTTTCTCCAGCTCCAGGCACGAGCAGTACTTC. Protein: CASSFSSSRHEQYF.

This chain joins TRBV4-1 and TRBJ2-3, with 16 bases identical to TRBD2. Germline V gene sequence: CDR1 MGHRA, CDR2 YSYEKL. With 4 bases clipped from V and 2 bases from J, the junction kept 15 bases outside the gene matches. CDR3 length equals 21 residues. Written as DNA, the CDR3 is TGCGCCAGCAGCCTCAGAGGGACTAGCGGGGGGGGAGACCTACCCACAGATACGCAGTATTTT. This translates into CASSLRGTSGGGDLPTDTQYF.

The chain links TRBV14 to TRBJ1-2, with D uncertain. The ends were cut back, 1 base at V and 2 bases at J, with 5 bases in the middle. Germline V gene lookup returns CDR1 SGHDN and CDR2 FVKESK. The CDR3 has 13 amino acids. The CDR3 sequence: CASSQAGNYGYTF. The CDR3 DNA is TGTGCCAGCAGCCAAGCGGGGAACTATGGCTACACCTTC.

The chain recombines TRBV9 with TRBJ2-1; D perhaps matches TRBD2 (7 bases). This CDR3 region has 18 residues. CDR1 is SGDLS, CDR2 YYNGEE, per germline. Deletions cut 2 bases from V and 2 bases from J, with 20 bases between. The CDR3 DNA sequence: TGTGCCAGCAGCGTGGAGCCGATGGCGGGGGCCGCCTACAATGAGCAGTTCTTC. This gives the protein CASSVEPMAGAAYNEQFF.

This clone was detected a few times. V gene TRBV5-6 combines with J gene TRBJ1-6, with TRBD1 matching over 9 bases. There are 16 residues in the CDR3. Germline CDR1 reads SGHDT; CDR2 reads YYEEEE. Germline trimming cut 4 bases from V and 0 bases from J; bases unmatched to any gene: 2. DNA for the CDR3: TGTGCCAGCAGCAAGACAGGGGGCTCCTATAATTCACCCCTCCACTTT. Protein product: CASSKTGGSYNSPLHF.

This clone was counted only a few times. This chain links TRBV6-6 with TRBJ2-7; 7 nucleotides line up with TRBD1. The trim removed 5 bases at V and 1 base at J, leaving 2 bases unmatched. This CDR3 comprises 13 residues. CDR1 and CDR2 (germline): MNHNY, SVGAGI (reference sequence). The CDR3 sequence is CASSADRSYEQYF. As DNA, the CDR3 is TGTGCCAGCAGTGCGGACAGGTCCTACGAGCAGTACTTC.

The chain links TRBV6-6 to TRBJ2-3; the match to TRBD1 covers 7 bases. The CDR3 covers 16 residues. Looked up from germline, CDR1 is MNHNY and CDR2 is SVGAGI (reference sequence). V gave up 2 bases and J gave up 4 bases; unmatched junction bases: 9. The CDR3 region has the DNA TGTGCCAGCAGTTACCAGCACAGGGGTTCCGCAGATACGCAGTATTTT. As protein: CASSYQHRGSADTQYF.

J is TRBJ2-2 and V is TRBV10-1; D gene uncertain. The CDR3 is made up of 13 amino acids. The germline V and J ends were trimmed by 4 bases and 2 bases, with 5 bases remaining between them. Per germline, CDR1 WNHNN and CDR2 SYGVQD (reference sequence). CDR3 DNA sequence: TGCGCCAGCAGTGGAGAAAACACCGGGGAGCTGTTTTTT. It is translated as CASSGENTGELFF.